The 18 T cell receptor beta chains below were found in one sample sequenced in a study of T cell responses to AZD1222 COVID-19 vaccine. Method: immunoSEQ multiplex PCR; TCRdb's copy keeps in-frame clones and lacks some. The data show about 180,000 clones, with 88% seen just once and about 0.49% held by the top ten. This sample comprised peripheral blood, obtained on day 0 of AZD1222 vaccination. The receptors originated from an adult in good health.

The chain couples TRBV5-4 to TRBJ2-2, with unresolved D. The V and J ends lost 0 bases and 4 bases respectively, with 13 bases between them. The CDR3 runs to 16 residues. Per the germline V gene, CDR1 is SGHNT and CDR2 is YYREEE (reference sequence). The chain's CDR3 is CASSLVGSLGTGELFF. The CDR3 region has the DNA TGTGCCAGCAGCTTGGTCGGTAGCTTGGGCACCGGGGAGCTGTTTTTT.

V usage is TRBV9 and J usage is TRBJ2-1; D gene unclear. CDR1 SGDLS and CDR2 YYNGEE come from the germline V gene. Between the trimmed V and J ends, which lost 1 base and 3 bases, there was a span of 11 bases. The CDR3 totals 15 residues. CDR3 amino acids: CASSVRLQNYNEQFF. The CDR3 region has the DNA TGTGCCAGCAGCGTAAGGCTACAAAACTACAATGAGCAGTTCTTC.

The rearrangement links TRBV30 to TRBJ1-5; no clear D gene. CDR1 GTSNPN and CDR2 SVGIG come from the germline V gene (reference sequence). The length of the CDR3 is 12 residues. With 3 bases removed from V and 7 bases from J, the gap between germline ends came to 10 bases. DNA for the CDR3: TGTGCCTGGAGCTTACCGGGGCAGCCCCAGCATTTT. Its protein product is CAWSLPGQPQHF.

The CDR3 DNA reads as TGTGCCAGCAGCTTCACCTCTGAAGCTTTCTTT. Translation gives CASSFTSEAFF. The rearrangement joins TRBV7-6 to TRBJ1-1; the D is unclear. V lost 3 bases to trimming and J lost 6 bases, with 5 bases between them. CDR1 and CDR2 (germline): SGHVS, FNYEAQ. The length of the CDR3 is 11 residues.

The chain links TRBV28 to TRBJ2-3; no clear D. CDR1 is MDHEN and CDR2 is SYDVKM in the germline V gene. The V end was cut by 4 bases, the J end by 1 base, with 9 bases between. The CDR3 runs to 14 residues. CDR3 nucleotide sequence: TGTGCCAGCAGTTCTCCAGGACGCACAGATACGCAGTATTTT. Amino acid sequence: CASSSPGRTDTQYF.

This sequence joins TRBV4-1 and TRBJ2-7; the D gene is possibly TRBD2 (6 bases). V lost 3 bases and J lost 4, with 16 bases in between. CDR3 length: 15 amino acids. Per the germline V gene, CDR1 is MGHRA and CDR2 is YSYEKL. The CDR3 DNA follows: TGCGCCAGCAGCCAGCCAGCGGGCAGGTTGTACGAGCAGTACTTC. Amino acids: CASSQPAGRLYEQYF.

V is TRBV5-4 and J is TRBJ2-3; perhaps TRBD2 as D (5 bases). Trimming took 4 bases from V and 2 from J, leaving 11 bases between them. CDR3 size: 14 residues. Germline V lookup: CDR1 SGHNT, CDR2 YYREEE (reference sequence). CDR3 sequence: CASSAGRPTDTQYF. The CDR3 DNA follows: TGTGCCAGCAGCGCGGGCCGTCCCACAGATACGCAGTATTTT.

This chain connects TRBV28 to TRBJ1-5, with TRBD1 as a possible D gene (5 bases). Germline CDR1 and CDR2: MDHEN and SYDVKM. With 3 bases removed from V and 5 bases from J, the gap between germline ends came to 14 bases. This CDR3 comprises 15 residues. In DNA, the CDR3 is TGTGCCAGCAGTTTCTTCGGGGGGTTCGATCAGCCCCAGCATTTT. It is translated as CASSFFGGFDQPQHF.

The V call is TRBV29-1, the J call TRBJ2-1; D gene uncertain. V was clipped by 5 bases and J by 8 bases, with 7 bases between them. Looked up from germline, CDR1 is SQVTM and CDR2 is ANQGSEA. This CDR3 is built from 10 residues. CDR3 in DNA: TGCAGCGTTCGAAGGGATGAGCAGTTCTTC. The encoded protein is CSVRRDEQFF.

The V call is TRBV9, the J call TRBJ2-5; TRBD2 agrees at 11 bases. The V and J ends lost 3 bases and 7 bases, in that order; junction bases with no gene match: 11. CDR3 size: 16 residues. CDR1 is SGDLS and CDR2 is YYNGEE in the germline V gene. CDR3 residues: CASSARATSGVMTQYF. The CDR3 DNA sequence: TGTGCCAGCAGCGCCCGAGCGACTAGCGGGGTGATGACCCAGTACTTC.

V usage is TRBV29-1 and J usage is TRBJ2-3; the D gene is possibly TRBD1 (6 bases). The germline CDR1 and CDR2 sequences are SQVTM and ANQGSEA. V was clipped by 4 bases and J by 0 bases, with 11 bases between them. The CDR3 has 14 residues. The CDR3 protein is CSVAEGTSTDTQYF. The CDR3 DNA is TGCAGCGTTGCTGAGGGGACAAGCACAGATACGCAGTATTTT.

The chain couples TRBV21-1 to TRBJ1-2. TRBV21-1 is recorded as a pseudogene. This CDR3 contains 16 residues. The CDR3 DNA follows: TGTGCCAGCAGCGCCGGGGGCAAAGAAGCTAACTATGGCTACACCTTC. Its protein product is CASSAGGKEANYGYTF.

This rearrangement joins TRBV27 to TRBJ1-6; D is undetermined. There are 15 residues in the CDR3. Per the germline V gene, CDR1 is MNHEY and CDR2 is SMNVEV (reference sequence). The ends were cut back, 2 bases at V and 5 bases at J, with 10 bases in the middle. This chain's CDR3 is CASSLEGPNNSPLHF. The CDR3 DNA reads as TGTGCCAGCAGTTTAGAGGGCCCTAATAATTCACCCCTCCACTTT.

The J gene is TRBJ2-2, the V gene TRBV10-3, with D perhaps given as TRBD1 or TRBD2 (5 bases each). The CDR3 has 18 amino acids. The V gene's germline CDR1 is ENHRY and CDR2 SYGVKD. With 0 bases removed from V and 1 base from J, the gap between germline ends came to 15 bases. Here the CDR3 reads CAISESILGTENTGELFF. The CDR3 DNA is TGTGCCATCAGTGAGTCGATACTCGGGACGGAGAACACCGGGGAGCTGTTTTTT.

This chain connects TRBV7-2 to TRBJ2-1; possible D gene TRBD2, 6 bases. V gave up 7 bases and J gave up 4 bases, with 14 bases separating them. Per germline, CDR1 SGHTA and CDR2 FQGNSA. The CDR3 extends over 14 amino acids. The chain's CDR3 is CASKFGGRYNEQFF. The CDR3 region has the DNA TGTGCCAGCAAATTTGGGGGGAGGTACAATGAGCAGTTCTTC. The full variable domain, completed using reference TRBV7-2 and TRBJ2-1, is GAGVSQSPSNKVTEKGKDVELRCDPISGHTALYWYRQSLGQGLEFLIYFQGNSAPDKSGLPSDRFSAERTGGSVSTLTIQRTQQEDSAVYLCASKFGGRYNEQFFGPGTRLTVL.

In DNA form, the CDR3 reads TGTGCCAGCAGCTTAACCCCAGCGGGGGGGAACACCGGGGAGCTGTTTTTT. Amino acid sequence: CASSLTPAGGNTGELFF. V is TRBV7-3 and J is TRBJ2-2; 9 bases match TRBD2. The CDR3 spans 17 residues. The ends lost 0 bases at V and 1 base at J; junction bases unmatched: 3. In germline, CDR1 is SGHTA, CDR2 FQGTGA.

The chain couples TRBV28 to TRBJ1-2; D ambiguous. Germline V gene sequence: CDR1 MDHEN, CDR2 SYDVKM. The CDR3 has 13 amino acids. The V and J ends lost 5 bases and 8 bases respectively, with 15 bases between them. The CDR3 DNA is TGTGCCAGCAGTCCCCGGTCCTACGGAGGCTACACCTTC. Translation gives CASSPRSYGGYTF.

This chain uses TRBV19 with TRBJ1-5; the D gene is possibly TRBD1 (5 bases). The CDR3 runs to 15 residues. Germline V gives CDR1 LNHDA, CDR2 SQIVND (reference sequence). Deletions cut 7 bases from V and 2 bases from J, with 15 bases between. The CDR3 reads CASTLWGDGNQPQHF. CDR3 coding DNA: TGTGCCAGTACGTTGTGGGGGGACGGCAATCAGCCCCAGCATTTT.